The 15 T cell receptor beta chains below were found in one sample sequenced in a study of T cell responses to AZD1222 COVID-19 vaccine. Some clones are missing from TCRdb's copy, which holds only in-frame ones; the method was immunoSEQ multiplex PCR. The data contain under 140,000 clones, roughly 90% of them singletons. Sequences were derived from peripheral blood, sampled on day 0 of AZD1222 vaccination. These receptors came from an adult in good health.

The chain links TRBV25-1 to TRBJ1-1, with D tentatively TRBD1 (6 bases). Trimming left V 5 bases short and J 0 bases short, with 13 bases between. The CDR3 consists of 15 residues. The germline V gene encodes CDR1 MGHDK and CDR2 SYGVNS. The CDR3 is CASSQWDNMNTEAFF. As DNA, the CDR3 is TGTGCCAGCAGTCAATGGGACAATATGAACACTGAAGCTTTCTTT.

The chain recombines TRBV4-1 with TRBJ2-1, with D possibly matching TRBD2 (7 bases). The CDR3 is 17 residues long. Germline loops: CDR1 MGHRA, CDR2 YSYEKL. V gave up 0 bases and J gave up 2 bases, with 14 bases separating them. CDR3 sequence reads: CASSQDQVGGPYNEQFF. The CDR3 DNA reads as TGCGCCAGCAGCCAAGATCAGGTGGGGGGGCCCTACAATGAGCAGTTCTTC.

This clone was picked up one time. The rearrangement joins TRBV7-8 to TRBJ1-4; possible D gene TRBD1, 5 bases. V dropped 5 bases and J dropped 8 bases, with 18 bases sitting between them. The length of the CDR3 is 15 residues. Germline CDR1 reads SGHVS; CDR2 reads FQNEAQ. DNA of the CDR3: TGTGCCAGCAGCCCGGGGCTCACCCTAAGAGAAAAACTGTTTTTT. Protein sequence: CASSPGLTLREKLFF. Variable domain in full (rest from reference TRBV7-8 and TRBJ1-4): GAGVSQSPRYKVAKRGQDVALRCDPISGHVSLFWYQQALGQGPEFLTYFQNEAQLDKSGLPSDRFFAERPEGSVSTLKIQRTQQEDSAVYLCASSPGLTLREKLFFGSGTQLSVL.

The CDR3, as DNA: TGTGCCAGCAGCCGCCTGACAGGGATCGAGCAGTACTTC. The encoded protein is CASSRLTGIEQYF. The chain couples TRBV3-1 (or the pseudogene TRBV3-2) to TRBJ2-7; 7 bases match TRBD1. From germline, CDR1 is LGHDT and CDR2 YNNKEL (reference sequence). CDR3 length: 13 amino acids. With 4 bases clipped from V and 6 bases from J, the junction kept 6 bases outside the gene matches.

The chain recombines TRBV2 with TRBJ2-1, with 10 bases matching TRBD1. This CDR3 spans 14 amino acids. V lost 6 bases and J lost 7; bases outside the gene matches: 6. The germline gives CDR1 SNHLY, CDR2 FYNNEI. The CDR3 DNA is TGTGCCAGCAGACGACAGGGGGCAGGTAATGAGCAGTTCTTC. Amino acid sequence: CASRRQGAGNEQFF.

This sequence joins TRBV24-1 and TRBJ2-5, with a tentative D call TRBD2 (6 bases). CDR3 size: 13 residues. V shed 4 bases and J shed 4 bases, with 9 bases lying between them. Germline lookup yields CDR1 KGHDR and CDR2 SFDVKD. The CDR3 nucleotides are TGTGCCACCAGTGACGGGGGAGGAGAGACCCAGTACTTC. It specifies CATSDGGGETQYF.

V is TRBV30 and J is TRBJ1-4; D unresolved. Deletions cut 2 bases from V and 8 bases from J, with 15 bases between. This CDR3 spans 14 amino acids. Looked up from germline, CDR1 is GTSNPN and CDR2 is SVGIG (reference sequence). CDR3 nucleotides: TGTGCCTGGAGTAGGGAGGGCGAGTGGGAAAAACTGTTTTTT. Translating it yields CAWSREGEWEKLFF.

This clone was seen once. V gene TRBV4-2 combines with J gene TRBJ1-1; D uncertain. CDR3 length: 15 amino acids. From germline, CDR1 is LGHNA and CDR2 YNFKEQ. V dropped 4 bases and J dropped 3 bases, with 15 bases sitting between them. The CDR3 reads CASSREVGLDTEAFF. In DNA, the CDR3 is TGTGCCAGCAGCCGGGAGGTGGGATTGGACACTGAAGCTTTCTTT.

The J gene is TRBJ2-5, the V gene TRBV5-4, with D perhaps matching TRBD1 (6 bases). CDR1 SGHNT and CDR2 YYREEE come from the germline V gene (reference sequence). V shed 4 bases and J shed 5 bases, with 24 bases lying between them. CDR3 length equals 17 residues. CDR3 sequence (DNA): TGTGCCAGCAGCGCGTTCGACAGGTCCCCCATTAGGGAGACCCAGTACTTC. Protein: CASSAFDRSPIRETQYF.

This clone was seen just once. CDR3: CASSRSAENQPQHF. The CDR3 DNA sequence: TGCGCCAGCAGCCGATCCGCCGAGAATCAGCCCCAGCATTTT. The V gene is TRBV4-1, the J gene TRBJ1-5; no reliable D call. Germline V gives CDR1 MGHRA, CDR2 YSYEKL. V was pared by 4 bases and J by 4 bases, with 11 bases between. This CDR3 spans 14 amino acids.

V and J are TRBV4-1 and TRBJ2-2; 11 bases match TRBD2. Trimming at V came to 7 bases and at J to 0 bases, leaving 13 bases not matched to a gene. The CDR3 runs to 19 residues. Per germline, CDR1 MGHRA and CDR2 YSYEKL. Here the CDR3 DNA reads TGCGCCAGCAAATTGTCCGGGCTAGCGGGGGGAACGAACACCGGGGAGCTGTTTTTT. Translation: CASKLSGLAGGTNTGELFF.

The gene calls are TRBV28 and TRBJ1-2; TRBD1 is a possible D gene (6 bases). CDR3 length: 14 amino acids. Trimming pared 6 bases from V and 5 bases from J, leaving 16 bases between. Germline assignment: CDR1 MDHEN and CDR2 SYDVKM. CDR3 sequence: CASSPPGQNYGYTF. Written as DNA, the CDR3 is TGTGCCAGCAGCCCCCCCGGACAGAATTATGGCTACACCTTC.

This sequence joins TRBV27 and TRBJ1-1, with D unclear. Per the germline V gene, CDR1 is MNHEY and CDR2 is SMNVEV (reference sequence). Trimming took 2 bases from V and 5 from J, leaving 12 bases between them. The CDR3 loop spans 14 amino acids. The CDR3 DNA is TGTGCCAGCAGTTTAGCTGGTAGAGTGACTGAAGCTTTCTTT. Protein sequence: CASSLAGRVTEAFF.

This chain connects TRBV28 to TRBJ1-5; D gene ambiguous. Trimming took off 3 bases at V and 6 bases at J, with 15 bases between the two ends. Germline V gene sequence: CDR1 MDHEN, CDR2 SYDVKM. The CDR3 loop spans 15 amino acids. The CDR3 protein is CASSFLTLRGQPQHF. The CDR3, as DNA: TGTGCCAGCAGTTTTTTGACGCTGCGGGGTCAGCCCCAGCATTTT. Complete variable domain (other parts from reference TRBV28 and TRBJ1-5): DVKVTQSSRYLVKRTGEKVFLECVQDMDHENMFWYRQDPGLGLRLIYFSYDVKMKEKGDIPEGYSVSREKKERFSLILESASTNQTSMYLCASSFLTLRGQPQHFGDGTRLSIL.

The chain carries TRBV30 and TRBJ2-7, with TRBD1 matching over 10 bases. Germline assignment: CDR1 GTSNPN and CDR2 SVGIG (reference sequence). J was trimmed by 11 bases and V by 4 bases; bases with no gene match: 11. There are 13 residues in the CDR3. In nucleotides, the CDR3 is TGTGCCTGGACCTTGACAGGGGGCGAGGGAAAGTACTTC. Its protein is CAWTLTGGEGKYF.